This T cell receptor (beta chain) originates from a study of circulating and synovial CD4+ cells in juvenile arthritis. Regarding the study as a whole: Diversity here was lower than in bulk blood CD4 cells. CPL versus bulk CD4 samples: T cell genome counts differed by at least an order of magnitude.

The CDR3 extends over 15 amino acids. V was cut by 3 bases and J by 4 bases, with 15 bases left in between. The germline CDR1 and CDR2 sequences are KGHSH and LQKENI. Profiled with immunoSEQ multiplex PCR; TCRdb holds only in-frame clones, not every one. Among approximately 31,000 clones listed, 90% to 95% were seen once. The table lists this clone with a count of one. Its antigen is not known. The source material was CD4+ T cells from blood. The rearrangement joins TRBV18 to TRBJ1-2, with D uncertain. The sequence was collected from a human donor with juvenile idiopathic arthritis. The CDR3 DNA follows: TGTGCCAGCTCACCCTCCAGAGAAGGGAGCTATGGCTACACCTTC. Its translation: CASSPSREGSYGYTF. The full variable domain, with the rest looked up from reference TRBV18 and TRBJ1-2, is NAGVMQNPRHLVRRRGQEARLRCSPMKGHSHVYWYRQLPEEGLKFMVYLQKENIIDESGMPKERFSAEFPKEGPSILRIQQVVRGDSAAYFCASSPSREGSYGYTFGSGTRLTVV.